The T cell receptor (beta chain) under discussion was sequenced for a study of T-cell reconstitution after alpha-beta-depleted transplantation in children. This clonotype showed up just a few times. A TCRbeta library incorporating unique molecular identifiers was prepared. A single record per CDR3 protein comes from TCRdb applying MiXCR to the PCR reads. Among fewer than 550,000 distinct CDR3 sequences, about a tenth were seen once, and the ten largest hold approximately 5%. Germline V gene sequence: CDR1 DFQATT, CDR2 SNEGSKA (reference sequence). The CDR3 runs to 15 residues. The V segment lost 1 base and the J segment 6 bases; nucleotides outside the gene matches: 11.

This material consisted of PBMCs from the stem cell graft donor, taken from the stem cell graft. This chain joins TRBV20-1 and TRBJ1-1, with 7 bases fitting TRBD1. The sequence was obtained from a human donor who donated a stem cell graft to a child with acute myeloid leukemia. The CDR3 spells CSARATLQGKAEAFF. CDR3 bases: TGCAGTGCTAGAGCGACCTTACAGGGGAAAGCTGAAGCTTTCTTT.